The 32 T cell receptor beta chains below were found in one sample sequenced in a study of regulatory T cells in long-lasting Graves disease (dated by TCRdb to 2020 to 2022). The label giving this sample's time point can be read as: newly diagnosed GD, antithyroid drugs for less than 3 months. For both TCR sequencing and RNA sequencing, RNA was extracted from PBMCs using TRIzol. Preparation of the library involved multiplex PCR. The sample was run on an Illumina HiSeq 4000. CDR3 regions were amplified by Arm-PCR with iRepertoire HTBI primers to construct TCR beta libraries. Starting from the raw public reads, TCRdb applied fastp trimming at Q25, assembled clones with MiXCR and retained in-frame beta chains. Rows merge per CDR3 protein into single entries with the most common DNA and genes. The sample records about half a million distinct CDR3 sequences, more than 10% of which are singletons. The ten largest make up about 8.9% of the sample.

These same data were also listed under a study on T cells in Graves' hyperthyroidism and ophthalmopathy.

The starting material was peripheral blood mononuclear cells (PBMCs), obtained at new diagnosis, from a patient treated with antithyroid drugs. Receptor source: a young woman with Graves disease. Donor details come from another sample of the same person, matched by shared clones.

In this sample, this clonotype turned up many times. V usage is TRBV12-3 or TRBV12-4 and J usage is TRBJ1-1; the match to TRBD1 covers 7 bases. This CDR3 has 14 residues. J lost 1 base, V lost 4 bases, and 3 bases had no gene match. The CDR3 here is CASSYGTENTEAFF. CDR3 DNA sequence: TGTGCCAGCAGTTACGGGACAGAGAACACTGAAGCTTTCTTT.

In its sample, this clonotype was seen many times. V is TRBV30 and J is TRBJ2-1, with no clear D. The V end was cut by 0 bases, the J end by 12 bases, with 15 bases between. CDR1 is GTSNPN, CDR2 SVGIG, per germline (reference sequence). This CDR3 contains 13 residues. For the CDR3, the DNA is TGTGCCTGGAGTGTACGGCCCCTGTGGTGGCAGTTCTTC. It yields the protein CAWSVRPLWWQFF.

J is TRBJ2-2 and V is TRBV11-2; possibly TRBD2 for D (7 bases). Trimming took 6 bases from V and 5 from J, leaving 16 bases between them. CDR1 is SGHAT, CDR2 FQNNGV, per germline. The CDR3 covers 15 residues. As DNA, the CDR3 is TGTGCCAGCAGGCAGGGGCAAGCGGGAACCGGGGAGCTGTTTTTT. This encodes CASRQGQAGTGELFF.

This clonotype appeared many times. This chain joins TRBV19 and TRBJ2-2, with 9 bases lining up with TRBD1. Per germline, CDR1 LNHDA and CDR2 SQIVND (reference sequence). Trimming removed 5 bases from V and 5 bases from J; junction bases left unmatched: 9. CDR3 length: 16 residues. In nucleotides, the CDR3 is TGTGCCAGTAGTGCAAGACAGGGGGTGAGGACCGGGGAGCTGTTTTTT. Protein sequence: CASSARQGVRTGELFF.

On this clonotype: A clone one base away is much larger, so this may be a read error. The CDR3 carries no conserved terminal phenylalanine or tryptophan, so it likely arises from a read error. The chain recombines TRBV5-1 with TRBJ2-5; 9 nucleotides match TRBD1. With 3 bases clipped from V and 4 bases from J, the junction kept 13 bases outside the gene matches. The germline V gene encodes CDR1 SGHRS and CDR2 YFSETQ. The CDR3 has 17 amino acids. The CDR3 protein is CASSWRDRVELGETQYV. CDR3 sequence (DNA): TGCGCCAGCAGCTGGCGGGACAGGGTGGAATTAGGAGAGACCCAGTACGTC.

In this sample, this clonotype turned up many times. The chain is built from TRBV2 and TRBJ2-1; D remains unclear. Germline CDR1 is SNHLY and CDR2 is FYNNEI. V lost 10 bases, J lost 7 bases, and 17 bases lay in between. This CDR3 contains 13 residues. The CDR3 spells CAIKKQFGNEQFF. The CDR3 DNA reads as TGTGCCATCAAGAAGCAATTTGGAAATGAGCAGTTCTTC.

This clonotype was counted only a few times. The chain joins TRBV19 to TRBJ1-1; tentative D call: TRBD1 (6 bases). CDR3 length: 14 residues. Trimming left V 6 bases short and J 10 bases short, with 21 bases between. Germline CDR1 is LNHDA and CDR2 is SQIVND (reference sequence). The CDR3 sequence is CASSRDTDSSPAFF. As DNA, the CDR3 is TGTGCCAGTAGCCGGGACACCGACTCATCCCCAGCTTTCTTT. The variable domain in full, with the rest retrieved from reference TRBV19 and TRBJ1-1, is DGGITQSPKYLFRKEGQNVTLSCEQNLNHDAMYWYRQDPGQGLRLIYYSQIVNDFQKGDIAEGYSVSREKKESFPLTVTSAQKNPTAFYLCASSRDTDSSPAFFGQGTRLTVV.

This clonotype was seen more than once but under ten times. This chain uses TRBV4-3 with TRBJ2-1; 7 nucleotides line up with TRBD2. The CDR3 has 15 amino acids. V gave up 1 base and J gave up 7 bases; unmatched junction bases: 7. Germline lookup yields CDR1 LGHNA and CDR2 YSLEER. For the CDR3, the DNA is TGCGCCAGCAGCCAAGTGGGGGAGGGCCCGAATGAGCAGTTCTTC. It yields the protein CASSQVGEGPNEQFF.

This clonotype was recorded a few times. A read error may be the cause here, since a much bigger clone is one base away. This chain's CDR3 is CVSQGGDSYETQYF. The CDR3 DNA follows: TGTGTCAGCCAAGGGGGCGATTCCTACGAGACCCAGTACTTC. The chain recombines TRBV2 with TRBJ2-5, with 7 nucleotides matching TRBD1. This CDR3 comprises 14 residues. In germline, CDR1 is SNHLY, CDR2 FYNNEI. Full variable domain (remainder filled in from reference TRBV2 and TRBJ2-5): EPEVTQTPSHQVTQMGQEVILRCVPISNHLYFYWYRQILGQKVEFLVSFYNNEISEKSEIFDDQFSVERPDGSNFTLKIRSTKLEDSAMYFCVSQGGDSYETQYFGPGTRLLVL.

This clonotype occurred a few times. This chain links TRBV9 with TRBJ2-1; the match to TRBD2 covers 9 bases. V gave up 0 bases and J gave up 4 bases; unmatched junction bases: 5. Germline CDR1 reads SGDLS; CDR2 reads YYNGEE. CDR3 length: 16 amino acids. The CDR3 loop reads CASSVDAGGPYNEQFF. In DNA form, the CDR3 reads TGTGCCAGCAGCGTAGACGCGGGAGGGCCGTACAATGAGCAGTTCTTC.

This clonotype has a count of ten or more. The CDR3 DNA reads TGCGCCAGCGTCGCAGGGGGTCTTCCCTACACTGAAGCTTTCTTT. Its translation: CASVAGGLPYTEAFF. The rearrangement uses TRBV10-2 and TRBJ1-1; 7 positions match TRBD1. Germline-derived CDR1 and CDR2 are WSHSY and SAAADI. The V gene end was trimmed by 8 bases and the J gene end by 3 bases; junction bases not matched to a gene: 12. This CDR3 spans 15 amino acids.

The table lists this clonotype with many counts. V and J are TRBV7-2 and TRBJ2-3; D might be TRBD2 (6 bases). V lost 2 bases and J 7 bases, leaving 13 bases between the germline ends. The CDR3 covers 14 residues. CDR1 is SGHTA, CDR2 FQGNSA, per germline. The CDR3 loop is CASSLLLASYTQYF. DNA of the CDR3: TGTGCCAGCAGCTTACTGCTAGCGTCATATACGCAGTATTTT. The variable domain in full, with the rest retrieved from reference TRBV7-2 and TRBJ2-3, is GAGVSQSPSNKVTEKGKDVELRCDPISGHTALYWYRQSLGQGLEFLIYFQGNSAPDKSGLPSDRFSAERTGGSVSTLTIQRTQQEDSAVYLCASSLLLASYTQYFGPGTRLTVL.

This clonotype was seen many times. The CDR3 bases are TGTGCCAGCAGTACCTCCGGGACTACTTACAATGAGCAGTTCTTC. It codes for CASSTSGTTYNEQFF. This chain uses TRBV12-3 or TRBV12-4 with TRBJ2-1; 7 bases map to TRBD2. This CDR3 spans 15 amino acids. V lost 5 bases, J lost 4 bases, and 8 bases stayed unmatched.

There are a few counts of this clonotype. The chain combines TRBV15 with TRBJ1-4; no clear D. Germline lookup yields CDR1 LNHNV and CDR2 YYDKDF (reference sequence). Trimming stripped 5 bases from V and 7 bases from J, with 11 bases between. The CDR3 sequence is 13 residues long. The CDR3 DNA reads TGTGCCACCAGCGCTGAACGGAGTGAAAAACTGTTTTTT. It yields the protein CATSAERSEKLFF.

This clonotype has just a few counts. The J gene is TRBJ1-4, the V gene TRBV19; possibly TRBD1 for D (5 bases). This CDR3 is built from 16 residues. The V gene lost 0 bases and the J gene lost 5 bases, with 13 bases spanning the gap. In germline, CDR1 is LNHDA, CDR2 SQIVND (reference sequence). The CDR3 protein is CASSIDLEGINEKLFF. The CDR3 DNA reads as TGTGCCAGTAGTATAGATCTTGAGGGGATCAATGAAAAACTGTTTTTT.

This clonotype was detected ten times or more. The rearrangement links TRBV28 to TRBJ2-3; D ambiguous. V lost 3 bases and J 1 base, leaving 11 bases between the germline ends. The CDR3 contains 15 residues. CDR1 is MDHEN, CDR2 SYDVKM, per germline. The CDR3 nucleotides are TGTGCCAGCAGTTTTTTAGGTGTCGGCACAGATACGCAGTATTTT. Protein sequence: CASSFLGVGTDTQYF. The whole variable domain, filled in from reference TRBV28 and TRBJ2-3, reads DVKVTQSSRYLVKRTGEKVFLECVQDMDHENMFWYRQDPGLGLRLIYFSYDVKMKEKGDIPEGYSVSREKKERFSLILESASTNQTSMYLCASSFLGVGTDTQYFGPGTRLTVL.

V is TRBV14 and J is TRBJ1-2; D is perhaps TRBD1 (5 bases). Germline CDR1 is SGHDN and CDR2 is FVKESK. Trimming cost V 0 bases and J 0 bases, with 20 bases left between them. The CDR3 has 19 residues. CDR3 nucleotide sequence: TGTGCCAGCAGCCAAGATATAGTAAAGGGACTCCTAGCTAACTATGGCTACACCTTC. This encodes CASSQDIVKGLLANYGYTF.

V gene TRBV29-1 combines with J gene TRBJ2-1; D perhaps matches TRBD1 (5 bases). Germline lookup yields CDR1 SQVTM and CDR2 ANQGSEA. V gave up 1 base and J gave up 10 bases, with 11 bases separating them. The CDR3 consists of 12 residues. The CDR3 nucleotides are TGCAGCGTTGAAGTCAGGGAAAACGAGCAGTTCTTC. It translates to CSVEVRENEQFF.

The sample holds many counts of this clonotype. This sequence joins TRBV13 and TRBJ1-1; tentatively, D is TRBD1 (6 bases). Trimming stripped 5 bases from V and 11 bases from J, with 18 bases between. Looked up from germline, CDR1 is PRHDT and CDR2 is FYEKMQ (reference sequence). The CDR3 totals 13 residues. This CDR3 is CASSTRHPGDAFF. DNA of the CDR3: TGTGCCAGCAGCACACGCCACCCAGGGGATGCTTTCTTT.

This clonotype came up many times. The J gene is TRBJ2-3, the V gene TRBV18, with 8 nucleotides matching TRBD1. The CDR3 sequence is 15 residues long. V gave up 4 bases and J gave up 1 base; unmatched junction bases: 4. Germline loops: CDR1 KGHSH, CDR2 LQKENI. CDR3 loop: CASSLGTGRTDTQYF. DNA of the CDR3: TGTGCCAGCTCACTTGGGACAGGACGCACAGATACGCAGTATTTT. Supplemented by reference TRBV18 and TRBJ2-3, the full variable domain reads NAGVMQNPRHLVRRRGQEARLRCSPMKGHSHVYWYRQLPEEGLKFMVYLQKENIIDESGMPKERFSAEFPKEGPSILRIQQVVRGDSAAYFCASSLGTGRTDTQYFGPGTRLTVL.

The sample holds many counts of this clonotype. V usage is TRBV11-2 and J usage is TRBJ1-1, with TRBD1 identical over 11 bases. This CDR3 comprises 14 residues. Trimming at V came to 5 bases and at J to 11 bases, leaving 10 bases not matched to a gene. Germline V gene sequence: CDR1 SGHAT, CDR2 FQNNGV. The CDR3 protein is CASSPGTGGLGAFF. The CDR3 coding sequence is TGTGCCAGCAGCCCCGGGACAGGGGGTTTGGGGGCTTTCTTT.

This clonotype was counted ten times or more. V gene TRBV11-2 combines with J gene TRBJ2-7; D gene uncertain. Germline loops: CDR1 SGHAT, CDR2 FQNNGV. CDR3 size: 13 residues. V was clipped by 3 bases and J by 4 bases, with 10 bases between them. CDR3 in amino acids: CASSLAGYYEQYF. The CDR3 nucleotides read TGTGCCAGCAGCTTGGCCGGGTATTACGAGCAGTACTTC.

The CDR3 region is CASTTLGNYGYTF. In DNA form, the CDR3 reads TGTGCCAGCACCACCCTTGGAAACTATGGCTACACCTTC. J is TRBJ1-2 and V is TRBV6-1, with D hard to call. Germline V lookup: CDR1 MNHNS, CDR2 SASEGT. The CDR3 has 13 residues. The ends were cut back, 7 bases at V and 2 bases at J, with 11 bases in the middle.

This clonotype was detected many times. The V call is TRBV27, the J call TRBJ2-1, with no clear D. The CDR3 runs to 13 residues. Germline-derived CDR1 and CDR2 are MNHEY and SMNVEV (reference sequence). Between the trimmed V and J ends, which lost 7 bases and 0 bases, there was a span of 7 bases. The CDR3: CASTTASYNEQFF. The DNA of the CDR3 is TGTGCCAGCACAACCGCCTCCTACAATGAGCAGTTCTTC.

This clonotype was seen repeatedly, ten times or more. The chain has TRBV7-9 and TRBJ1-5; TRBD1 is a possible D gene (6 bases). The CDR3 has 16 amino acids. Germline lookup yields CDR1 SEHNR and CDR2 FQNEAQ (reference sequence). V dropped 3 bases and J dropped 7 bases, with 19 bases sitting between them. This CDR3 is CASSFGIQGAAQPQHF. The CDR3 DNA follows: TGTGCCAGCAGCTTTGGAATACAGGGCGCGGCACAGCCCCAGCATTTT. The full variable domain, completed using reference TRBV7-9 and TRBJ1-5, is DTGVSQNPRHKITKRGQNVTFRCDPISEHNRLYWYRQTLGQGPEFLTYFQNEAQLEKSRLLSDRFSAERPKGSFSTLEIQRTEQGDSAMYLCASSFGIQGAAQPQHFGDGTRLSIL.

With regard to this clonotype: A much larger clone lies one base from this, so it may be a read error. The V call is TRBV12-3 or TRBV12-4, the J call TRBJ2-1; tentative D call: TRBD2 (5 bases). The CDR3 loop spans 13 amino acids. This CDR3 reads CASSSDSHNEQFF. Written as DNA, the CDR3 is TGTGCCAGCAGTTCGGACTCCCACAATGAGCAGTTCTTC.

At least ten counts were recorded for this clonotype. The chain recombines TRBV5-4 with TRBJ1-1, with D unresolved. The V gene's germline CDR1 is SGHNT and CDR2 YYREEE (reference sequence). The CDR3 loop spans 14 amino acids. V gave up 2 bases and J gave up 4 bases, with 12 bases separating them. The CDR3 sequence is CASSFDMGSTEAFF. The CDR3 bases are TGTGCCAGCAGCTTTGATATGGGAAGCACTGAAGCTTTCTTT.

V gene TRBV20-1 combines with J gene TRBJ2-3, with 8 bases identical to TRBD2. There are 15 residues in the CDR3. The junction had 13 bases not matched to a gene; V was cut back by 5 bases and J by 6 bases. Germline CDR1 DFQATT, CDR2 SNEGSKA (reference sequence). The CDR3 loop is CSAWRPSGSIDTQYF. Written as DNA, the CDR3 is TGCAGTGCTTGGAGGCCGAGCGGGAGTATTGATACGCAGTATTTT.

This clonotype has ten or more counts. V usage is TRBV11-2 and J usage is TRBJ2-3; 10 bases line up with TRBD2. V shed 5 bases and J 2 bases; nucleotides not matched to a gene: 7. The CDR3 covers 16 residues. The germline V gene encodes CDR1 SGHAT and CDR2 FQNNGV. In DNA form, the CDR3 reads TGTGCCAGCAGCCCTATAGCGGGAGGCCTCACAGATACGCAGTATTTT. This translates into CASSPIAGGLTDTQYF.

The CDR3 here is CASSEPHLQETQYF. The CDR3 nucleotides read TGTGCCAGCAGTGAACCCCACTTGCAAGAGACCCAGTACTTC. The chain combines TRBV25-1 with TRBJ2-5, with D uncertain. The CDR3 is made up of 14 amino acids. Germline V lookup: CDR1 MGHDK, CDR2 SYGVNS. Between the trimmed V and J ends, which lost 2 bases and 2 bases, there was a span of 9 bases.

This clonotype was detected many times. This rearrangement joins TRBV6-1 to TRBJ2-1, with D perhaps TRBD2 (7 bases). V was pared by 2 bases and J by 1 base, with 18 bases between. Germline V lookup: CDR1 MNHNS, CDR2 SASEGT. The CDR3 totals 18 residues. The CDR3 protein is CASSENLKGEGSYNEQFF. In DNA form, the CDR3 reads TGTGCCAGCAGTGAAAACCTAAAGGGGGAGGGGTCCTACAATGAGCAGTTCTTC.

The chain links TRBV19 to TRBJ1-2; D is possibly TRBD1 (5 bases). V shed 6 bases and J shed 8 bases, with 16 bases lying between them. Germline V gene data show CDR1 as LNHDA and CDR2 as SQIVND (reference sequence). This CDR3 comprises 13 residues. CDR3 DNA: TGTGCCAGTAGGAAAGGGGTGCGTCGAGGCTACACCTTC. Translation: CASRKGVRRGYTF. The full variable domain, completed using reference TRBV19 and TRBJ1-2, is DGGITQSPKYLFRKEGQNVTLSCEQNLNHDAMYWYRQDPGQGLRLIYYSQIVNDFQKGDIAEGYSVSREKKESFPLTVTSAQKNPTAFYLCASRKGVRRGYTFGSGTRLTVV.